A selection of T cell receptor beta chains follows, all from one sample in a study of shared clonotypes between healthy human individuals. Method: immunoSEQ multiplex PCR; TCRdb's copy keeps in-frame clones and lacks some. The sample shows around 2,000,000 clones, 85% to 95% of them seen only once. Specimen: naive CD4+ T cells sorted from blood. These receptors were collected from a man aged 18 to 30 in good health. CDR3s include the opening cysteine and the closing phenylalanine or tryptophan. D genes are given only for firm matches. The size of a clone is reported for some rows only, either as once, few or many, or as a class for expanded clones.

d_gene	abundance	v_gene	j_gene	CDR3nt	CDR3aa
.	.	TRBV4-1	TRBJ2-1	TGCGCCAGCAGCCAAGTTAAGGGAAGCAATGAGCAGTTCTTC	CASSQVKGSNEQFF
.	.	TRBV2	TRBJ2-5	TGTGCCAGCAGTAAGCAGGGCCAAGAGACCCAGTACTTC	CASSKQGQETQYF
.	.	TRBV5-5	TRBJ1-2	TGTGCCAGCAGCTTGCGGGAAAACTATGGCTACACCTTC	CASSLRENYGYTF
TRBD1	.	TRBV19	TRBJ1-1	TGTGCCAGTAGTAAGGGGGCAGGGTTGTTGAACACTGAAGCTTTCTTT	CASSKGAGLLNTEAFF
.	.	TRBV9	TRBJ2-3	TGTGCCAGCAATCGGCTAGCAGGAGATACGCAGTATTTT	CASNRLAGDTQYF
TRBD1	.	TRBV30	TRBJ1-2	TGTGCCTGGACGCAGGGGGTGCCCGGCTACACCTTC	CAWTQGVPGYTF
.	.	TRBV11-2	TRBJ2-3	TGTGCCAGCAGCATAGGGGGGAGCACAGATACGCAGTATTTT	CASSIGGSTDTQYF
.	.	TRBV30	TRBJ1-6	TGTGCCTGGAGTGTAACAGAAAATAATTCACCCCTCCACTTT	CAWSVTENNSPLHF
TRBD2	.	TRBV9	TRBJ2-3	TGTGCCAGCAGCGCGGGACTAGCGGGAGGAGCAGATACGCAGTATTTT	CASSAGLAGGADTQYF
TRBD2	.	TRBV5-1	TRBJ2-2	TGCGCCAGCAGGGGGACTAGCCGAGACGGGGAGCTGTTTTTT	CASRGTSRDGELFF
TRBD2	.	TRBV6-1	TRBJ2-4	TGTGCCAGTAAGCGGGGCGACGCCAAAAACATTCAGTACTTC	CASKRGDAKNIQYF
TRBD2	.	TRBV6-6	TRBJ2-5	TGTGCCAGCAGTTTAGGACTAGCGGGACGCCTAAACTTC	CASSLGLAGRLNF
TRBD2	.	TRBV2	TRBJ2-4	TGTGCCAGCAGAAGGACTAGCGGGGCGTCCAAGGACATTCAGTACTTC	CASRRTSGASKDIQYF
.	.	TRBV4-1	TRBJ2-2	TGCGCCAGCAGCCGCACTAGTCTGGACACCGGGGAGCTGTTTTTT	CASSRTSLDTGELFF
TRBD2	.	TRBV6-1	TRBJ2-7	TGTGCCAGCAGTGAAGGGTCGAGCGGGGTCTACGAGCAGTACTTC	CASSEGSSGVYEQYF
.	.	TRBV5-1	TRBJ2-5	TGCGCCAGCAGCTCAGGACGTAAACCGGAGACCCAGTACTTC	CASSSGRKPETQYF
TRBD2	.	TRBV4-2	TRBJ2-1	TGTGCCAGCAGCCAAGCTCCCTCCGGGGGGGCCGTCTACAATGAGCAGTTCTTC	CASSQAPSGGAVYNEQFF
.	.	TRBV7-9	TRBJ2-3	TGTGCCAGCAGCTTCATCTCAGGCGGGCAGTATTTT	CASSFISGGQYF
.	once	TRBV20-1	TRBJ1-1	TGCAGTGCTAGCCCCAGGGACCGGGCTTTCTTT	CSASPRDRAFF
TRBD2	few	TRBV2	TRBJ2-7	TGTGCCAGCACCGCGGGAGTCTACGAGCAGTACTTC	CASTAGVYEQYF
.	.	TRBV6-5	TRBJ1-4	TGTGCCAGCAGTTACTCGGTCTGGGCCGGTGAAAAACTGTTTTTT	CASSYSVWAGEKLFF
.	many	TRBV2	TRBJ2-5	TGTGCCAGTGTAAGGGGACCCCAAGAGACCCAGTACTTC	CASVRGPQETQYF
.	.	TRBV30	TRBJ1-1	TGTGCCTGGGGACGAATTGGGGAGAACACTGAAGCTTTCTTT	CAWGRIGENTEAFF
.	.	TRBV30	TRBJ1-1	TGTGCCTGGAGAGGGGCCACTGAAGCTTTCTTT	CAWRGATEAFF
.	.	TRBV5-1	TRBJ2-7	TGCGCCAGCAGCTTGGTGGGGAGCTCCTACGAGCAGTACTTC	CASSLVGSSYEQYF
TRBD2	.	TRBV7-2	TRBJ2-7	TGTGCCAGCAGCAGGGGACTAGCGGGAGTTGCCGAGCAGTACTTC	CASSRGLAGVAEQYF
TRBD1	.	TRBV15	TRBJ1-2	TGTGCCACCAGCAGAGGAGAGACAGGGGCGATCGGTGGCTACACCTTC	CATSRGETGAIGGYTF
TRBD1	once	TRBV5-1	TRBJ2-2	TGCGCCAGCAGCTCCGGACAGGGCGGGGAGCTGTTTTTT	CASSSGQGGELFF
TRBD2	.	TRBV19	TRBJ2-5	TGTGCCAGTAGTCCGACTAGCGTTCGAGAGACCCAGTACTTC	CASSPTSVRETQYF
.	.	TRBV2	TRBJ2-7	TGTGCCAGCAGCAAGGGACCGACTCCCTACGAGCAGTACTTC	CASSKGPTPYEQYF
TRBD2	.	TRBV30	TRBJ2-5	TGTGCCTGGAGTGTACTGCGGGAGGGAAAGACCCAGTACTTC	CAWSVLREGKTQYF
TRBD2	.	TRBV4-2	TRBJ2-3	TGTGCCAGCAGCCCGCGCACTAGCGACACAGATACGCAGTATTTT	CASSPRTSDTDTQYF
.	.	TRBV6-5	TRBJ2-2	TGTGCCAGCAGTTATATAACTCGTGAGTCCGGGGAGCTGTTTTTT	CASSYITRESGELFF
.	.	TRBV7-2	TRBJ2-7	TGTGCCAGCAGCTTAGCGTCCCAGCTCTCCTACGAGCAGTACTTC	CASSLASQLSYEQYF
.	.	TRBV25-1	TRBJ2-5	TGTGCCAGCGGCCAAGGGGGTCGGGAGACCCAGTACTTC	CASGQGGRETQYF
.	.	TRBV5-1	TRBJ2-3	TGCGCCAGCAGCTTGGAACAGGACACAGATACGCAGTATTTT	CASSLEQDTDTQYF
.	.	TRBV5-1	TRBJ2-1	TGCGCCAGCAGCCCACTTTCATACCCTACCAATGAGCAGTTCTTC	CASSPLSYPTNEQFF
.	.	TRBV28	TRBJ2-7	TGTGCCAGCAGTTTATTACGGGTTGGCGAGCAGTACTTC	CASSLLRVGEQYF
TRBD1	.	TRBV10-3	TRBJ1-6	TGTGCCATCAGTGATTCACCGGCTGGACAGGCTAATTCACCCCTCCACTTT	CAISDSPAGQANSPLHF
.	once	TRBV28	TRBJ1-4	TGTGCCAGCAGCCTACCTCCCGGGCGCGGGAATGAAAAACTGTTTTTT	CASSLPPGRGNEKLFF
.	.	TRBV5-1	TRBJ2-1	TGCGCCAGCAGCTTCCGGGAGCCCTACAATGAGCAGTTCTTC	CASSFREPYNEQFF
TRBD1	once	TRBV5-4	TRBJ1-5	TGTGCCAGCGGAGTCCTACAGGGGATCGATCAGCCCCAGCATTTT	CASGVLQGIDQPQHF
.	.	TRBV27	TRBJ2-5	TGTGCCAGCTCGCGGCCAGGGGCCCTTGAGACCCAGTACTTC	CASSRPGALETQYF
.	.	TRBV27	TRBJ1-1	TGTGCCAGCAGTTTAGATGGGGATGACACTGAAGCTTTCTTT	CASSLDGDDTEAFF
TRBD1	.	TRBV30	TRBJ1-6	TGTGCCTGGGACAGGGGTGGCTCACCCCTCCACTTT	CAWDRGGSPLHF
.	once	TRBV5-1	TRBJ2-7	TGCGCCAGCAGGTGGGTCAGGGACGGAGTGGAGCAGTACTTC	CASRWVRDGVEQYF
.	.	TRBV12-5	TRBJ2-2	TGTGCTAGTGGTTTGCCCAGCTCCGGGGAGCTGTTTTTT	CASGLPSSGELFF
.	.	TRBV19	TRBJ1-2	TGTGCCAGTAGTGTCGGGACATTAGGCACCTATGGCTACACCTTC	CASSVGTLGTYGYTF
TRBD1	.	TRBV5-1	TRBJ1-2	TGCGCCAGCAGACTGACAGGGCCGAACTATGGCTACACCTTC	CASRLTGPNYGYTF
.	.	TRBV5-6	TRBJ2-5	TGTGCCAGCAGCCGGGCAAAGACCCAGTACTTC	CASSRAKTQYF
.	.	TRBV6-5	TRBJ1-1	TGTGCCAGCAGTTACTTGGGGAAGACTGAAGCTTTCTTT	CASSYLGKTEAFF
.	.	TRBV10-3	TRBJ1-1	TGTGCCATCAGTGGGCTGTCGGTGAACACTGAAGCTTTCTTT	CAISGLSVNTEAFF
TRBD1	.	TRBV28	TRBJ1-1	TGTGCCAGCAGAAGACAGGGCCGCCCTACTGAAGCTTTCTTT	CASRRQGRPTEAFF
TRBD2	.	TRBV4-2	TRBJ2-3	TGTGCCAGCAGCCAATCGGCTCGCGGGGGGGCCGCAGATACGCAGTATTTT	CASSQSARGGAADTQYF
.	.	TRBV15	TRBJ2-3	TGTGCCACCAGCAGCCGGGACACCTCCACAGATACGCAGTATTTT	CATSSRDTSTDTQYF
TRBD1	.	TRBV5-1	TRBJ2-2	TGCGCCAGCAGCTCCCCAGGGGGCGCCTCGATCAACACCGGGGAGCTGTTTTTT	CASSSPGGASINTGELFF